These 13 T cell receptor beta chains were all obtained from the same sample, sequenced in a study of T cell responses to AZD1222 COVID-19 vaccine. The table came from immunoSEQ multiplex PCR; TCRdb's copy has only in-frame clones and leaves some out. The profile shows 130,000 to 150,000 clones, approximately 85% of them singletons. The material sequenced was peripheral blood, taken 28 days after the second dose of the MenACWY control vaccine. The receptors were sampled from an adult who received the MenACWY meningococcal vaccine as a control.

V usage is TRBV19 and J usage is TRBJ1-6; the D is unclear. Germline CDR1 LNHDA, CDR2 SQIVND (reference sequence). The CDR3 loop spans 13 amino acids. Between the trimmed V and J ends, which lost 3 bases and 8 bases, there was a span of 8 bases. The CDR3 DNA is TGTGCCAGTAGTATGATCCTGGATTCACCCCTCCACTTT. This gives the protein CASSMILDSPLHF.

The V call is TRBV4-1, the J call TRBJ1-2; D might be TRBD1 (6 bases). The CDR3 runs to 18 residues. The germline V and J ends were trimmed by 2 bases and 5 bases, with 24 bases remaining between them. Germline V CDR1 and CDR2: MGHRA, YSYEKL. The CDR3 reads CASSQIDFGQSKGYGYTF. The DNA of the CDR3 is TGCGCCAGCAGCCAAATTGATTTTGGACAGTCAAAGGGGTATGGCTACACCTTC.

This chain joins TRBV27 and TRBJ1-6; 10 bases agree with TRBD1. CDR1 is MNHEY and CDR2 is SMNVEV in the germline V gene (reference sequence). V was pared by 6 bases and J by 2 bases, with 10 bases of the junction left unmatched. The CDR3 has 18 amino acids. CDR3 nucleotides: TGTGCCAGCAGCTATTACGGGACAGGGGACACCTATAATTCACCCCTCCACTTT. Translated, it gives CASSYYGTGDTYNSPLHF.

This chain connects TRBV27 to TRBJ1-6; D gene uncertain. The CDR3 covers 15 residues. CDR1 and CDR2 from the germline V gene are MNHEY and SMNVEV (reference sequence). V lost 2 bases and J 8 bases, leaving 13 bases between the germline ends. Written as DNA, the CDR3 is TGTGCCAGCAGTTTACAGACCGCGTCTTATTCACCCCTCCACTTT. Translating it yields CASSLQTASYSPLHF.

V is TRBV3-1 (or the pseudogene TRBV3-2) and J is TRBJ1-2; 7 nucleotides align to TRBD1. V dropped 4 bases and J dropped 12; count of bases not matched to a gene: 14. This CDR3 has 14 amino acids. Germline V gene lookup returns CDR1 LGHDT and CDR2 YNNKEL (reference sequence). The CDR3 loop reads CASSPNKGQPPNTF. CDR3 nucleotides: TGTGCCAGCAGCCCTAATAAGGGACAGCCTCCAAACACCTTC.

This CDR3 is CASSSQGTSGAWEQFF. DNA for the CDR3: TGTGCCAGCAGTTCACAAGGGACTAGCGGGGCCTGGGAGCAGTTCTTC. This chain connects TRBV28 to TRBJ2-1; 13 bases map to TRBD2. With 4 bases clipped from V and 10 bases from J, the junction kept 10 bases outside the gene matches. The germline gives CDR1 MDHEN, CDR2 SYDVKM. CDR3 length equals 16 residues.

The chain joins TRBV7-3 to TRBJ2-2; D is unclear. From germline, CDR1 is SGHTA and CDR2 FQGTGA. V lost 5 bases and J lost 3, with 7 bases in between. This CDR3 comprises 13 residues. DNA for the CDR3: TGTGCCAGCAGCCCCACGGACACCGGGGAGCTGTTTTTT. Its translation is CASSPTDTGELFF.

This clone was counted a few times. This sequence joins TRBV13 and TRBJ2-7; 7 positions agree with TRBD1. The CDR3 loop spans 14 amino acids. Germline CDR1 PRHDT, CDR2 FYEKMQ (reference sequence). V lost 2 bases, J lost 0 bases, and 1 base stayed unmatched. This CDR3 is CASSLTGDSYEQYF. The CDR3 nucleotides are TGTGCCAGCAGCTTAACAGGGGACTCCTACGAGCAGTACTTC.

This sequence joins TRBV11-2 and TRBJ2-1; either TRBD1 or TRBD2 may supply D (5 bases each). The CDR3 loop spans 14 amino acids. Germline CDR1 reads SGHAT; CDR2 reads FQNNGV. V was cut by 0 bases and J by 8 bases, with 11 bases left in between. CDR3 nucleotides: TGTGCCAGCAGCTTAGATCAACCGGGACATGAGCAGTTCTTC. Encoded protein: CASSLDQPGHEQFF.

This chain uses TRBV30 with TRBJ1-2; 11 positions match TRBD1. J gave up 7 bases and V 3 bases, and 7 bases lay outside the gene matches. The CDR3 runs 14 residues. The germline V gene encodes CDR1 GTSNPN and CDR2 SVGIG (reference sequence). This CDR3 is CAWSRTGGGRGYTF. The CDR3 DNA reads as TGTGCCTGGAGCCGGACAGGGGGCGGACGTGGCTACACCTTC.

The rearrangement joins TRBV4-1 to TRBJ2-7, with D perhaps TRBD1 or TRBD2 (5 bases each). Germline V gives CDR1 MGHRA, CDR2 YSYEKL. V gave up 4 bases and J gave up 2 bases, with 12 bases separating them. CDR3 length: 14 residues. The CDR3 is CASSRGLGPYEQYF. For the CDR3, the DNA is TGCGCCAGCAGCCGAGGACTGGGACCCTACGAGCAGTACTTC.

The table lists this clone with a count of one. The gene calls are TRBV5-1 and TRBJ2-5; D is ambiguous. Germline V lookup: CDR1 SGHRS, CDR2 YFSETQ. This CDR3 has 14 residues. V was clipped by 1 base and J by 1 base, with 8 bases between them. The CDR3 loop is CASSLLGVQETQYF. CDR3 DNA: TGCGCCAGCAGCTTGCTAGGAGTCCAAGAGACCCAGTACTTC. Full variable domain (missing parts from reference TRBV5-1 and TRBJ2-5): KAGVTQTPRYLIKTRGQQVTLSCSPISGHRSVSWYQQTPGQGLQFLFEYFSETQRNKGNFPGRFSGRQFSNSRSEMNVSTLELGDSALYLCASSLLGVQETQYFGPGTRLLVL.

The CDR3 coding sequence is TGCAGCGTTTGGAGTCAGGGTGAGACCCAGTACTTC. Amino acids: CSVWSQGETQYF. The V call is TRBV29-1, the J call TRBJ2-5; D possibly corresponds to TRBD1 (5 bases). CDR1 is SQVTM, CDR2 ANQGSEA, per germline. V lost 5 bases, J lost 5 bases, and 12 bases lay in between. The CDR3 consists of 12 residues.